The subject of this entry is one T cell receptor (beta chain). Its antigen remains unknown. Some clones are missing from TCRdb's copy, which holds only in-frame ones; the method was immunoSEQ multiplex PCR. This table holds 120,000 or so clones, about 94% found once. If patients had autoimmune disease history or systemic immunosuppression, they were excluded. These data belong to a study of OX40 agonist ivuxolimab in advanced cancers. General study results and limits: CD4+ and CD8+ T cells in blood underwent clonal expansion by week 6 at 0.1 to 3.0 mg/kg.

Sequenced here: CD4+ or CD8+ T cells sorted from blood, sampled in a trial of the OX40 agonist ivuxolimab. The sequence derives from an adult with an advanced solid tumor such as melanoma, head and neck, liver or kidney cancer.

CDR3 protein: CASSRERGIYEQYF. CDR3 DNA: TGTGCCAGCAGCCGTGAGCGGGGGATCTACGAGCAGTACTTC. V gene TRBV27 combines with J gene TRBJ2-7; 8 bases map to TRBD2. The CDR3 sequence is 14 residues long. V trimming: 6 bases; J trimming: 3 bases; junction bases outside the gene matches: 7. In germline, CDR1 is MNHEY, CDR2 SMNVEV (reference sequence).